The 17 T cell receptor beta chains given below trace back to one sample, sequenced in a study of blood T cell repertoires in COVID-19. Clones were sequenced by immunoSEQ multiplex PCR, and TCRdb holds only the in-frame ones, with some missing. The sample lists about 190,000 clones, around 84% occurring once. The sample taken for sequencing was PBMCs or T cells enriched from blood (not recorded which). The receptors were gathered from a woman in her twenties or thirties who had recovered from COVID-19.

This chain uses TRBV5-5 with TRBJ1-5; tentative D call: TRBD1 (6 bases). V gave up 1 base and J gave up 4 bases, with 12 bases separating them. This CDR3 has 15 amino acids. Germline values: CDR1 SGHKS, CDR2 YYEKEE (reference sequence). The CDR3 protein is CASSLRGAWNQPQHF. The CDR3 nucleotides are TGTGCCAGCAGCTTGCGGGGGGCATGGAATCAGCCCCAGCATTTT.

The V gene is TRBV7-2, the J gene TRBJ1-2; D is uncertain. CDR3 length: 16 residues. Germline CDR1 is SGHTA and CDR2 is FQGNSA. Trimming pared 5 bases from V and 2 bases from J, leaving 18 bases between. DNA for the CDR3: TGTGCCAGCAGCGTACCTTTGAGGTCGGAGAACTATGGCTACACCTTC. This translates into CASSVPLRSENYGYTF.

About this clone: This sample includes further DNA sequences coding for the same CDR3. V usage is TRBV5-1 and J usage is TRBJ2-1, with a weak D call TRBD1 (6 bases). The CDR3 runs 15 residues. Germline V gene sequence: CDR1 SGHRS, CDR2 YFSETQ. With 0 bases removed from V and 2 bases from J, the gap between germline ends came to 9 bases. This CDR3 reads CASSLDRDTYNEQFF. Here the CDR3 DNA reads TGCGCCAGCAGCTTGGACAGGGACACCTACAATGAGCAGTTCTTC.

This clone was picked up one time. This chain connects TRBV19 to TRBJ1-4, with 7 bases fitting TRBD1. This CDR3 is built from 14 residues. Germline V lookup: CDR1 LNHDA, CDR2 SQIVND (reference sequence). V trimming: 8 bases; J trimming: 7 bases; junction bases outside the gene matches: 10. CDR3 sequence reads: CASQRQGGGEKLFF. Written as DNA, the CDR3 is TGTGCCAGTCAAAGACAGGGAGGTGGTGAAAAACTGTTTTTT.

The rearrangement joins TRBV7-9 to TRBJ2-3, with D perhaps matching TRBD1 (6 bases). CDR3 length: 15 amino acids. Looked up from germline, CDR1 is SEHNR and CDR2 is FQNEAQ (reference sequence). V shed 5 bases and J shed 4 bases, with 16 bases lying between them. The DNA for the CDR3 is TGTGCCAGCAGCCCACCAGGACAGCTCCCAGATACGCAGTATTTT. Amino acid sequence: CASSPPGQLPDTQYF.

The chain carries TRBV30 and TRBJ1-6; D is undetermined. The CDR3 consists of 14 residues. The V and J ends lost 2 bases and 11 bases respectively, with 16 bases between them. Per the germline V gene, CDR1 is GTSNPN and CDR2 is SVGIG (reference sequence). The CDR3 region has the DNA TGTGCCTGGAGTACCCCCCGGCGGGGTCCACCCCTCCACTTT. This sequence encodes CAWSTPRRGPPLHF.

The chain employs TRBV18 and TRBJ2-5; TRBD2 agrees at 14 bases. V trimming: 3 bases; J trimming: 1 base; junction bases outside the gene matches: 10. CDR1 is KGHSH, CDR2 LQKENI, per germline. This CDR3 spans 19 amino acids. The CDR3 spells CASSPRRLAGGTPQETQYF. In DNA form, the CDR3 reads TGTGCCAGCTCACCTCGACGACTAGCGGGGGGGACTCCCCAAGAGACCCAGTACTTC.

This rearrangement joins TRBV7-9 to TRBJ2-1, with TRBD2 matching 12 bases. Looked up from germline, CDR1 is SEHNR and CDR2 is FQNEAQ (reference sequence). With V trimmed by 2 bases and J by 7 bases, 12 bases remained unmatched. The CDR3 length is 18 residues. The CDR3 sequence is CASSLPPRLAGDRNEQFF. CDR3 bases: TGTGCCAGCAGCTTACCCCCCCGACTAGCGGGAGATAGGAATGAGCAGTTCTTC.

The chain combines TRBV9 with TRBJ1-2; 8 nucleotides line up with TRBD1. With V trimmed by 6 bases and J by 1 base, 2 bases remained unmatched. CDR1 is SGDLS, CDR2 YYNGEE, per germline. CDR3 length: 13 residues. CDR3 coding DNA: TGTGCCAGCACTGACAGGGGTAACTATGGCTACACCTTC. Translating it yields CASTDRGNYGYTF.

The V and J genes are TRBV10-1 and TRBJ1-5, with D perhaps TRBD1 (6 bases). Germline V gene lookup returns CDR1 WNHNN and CDR2 SYGVQD (reference sequence). This CDR3 has 18 amino acids. Trimming took 0 bases from V and 3 from J, leaving 18 bases between them. CDR3 DNA sequence: TGCGCCAGCAGTGAGTCGAGAGTGGGGCAGGGGAACAATCAGCCCCAGCATTTT. As protein: CASSESRVGQGNNQPQHF.

V and J are TRBV4-1 and TRBJ2-3; TRBD2 matches at 8 bases. Germline CDR1 reads MGHRA; CDR2 reads YSYEKL. There are 17 residues in the CDR3. J gave up 6 bases and V 0 bases, and 11 bases lay outside the gene matches. The CDR3, as DNA: TGCGCCAGCAGCCAAGATTCAGCGGGGGCATATAGGGATACGCAGTATTTT. Residues: CASSQDSAGAYRDTQYF.

The gene calls are TRBV14 and TRBJ2-1, with TRBD2 matching over 10 bases. The CDR3 contains 14 residues. Germline CDR1 SGHDN, CDR2 FVKESK. The junction had 2 bases not matched to a gene; V was cut back by 3 bases and J by 6 bases. CDR3 amino acids: CASSQLAGANEQFF. The CDR3 bases are TGTGCCAGCAGCCAGCTAGCGGGAGCCAATGAGCAGTTCTTC. The complete variable domain, with remaining parts taken from reference TRBV14 and TRBJ2-1, reads EAGVTQFPSHSVIEKGQTVTLRCDPISGHDNLYWYRRVMGKEIKFLLHFVKESKQDESGMPNNRFLAERTGGTYSTLKVQPAELEDSGVYFCASSQLAGANEQFFGPGTRLTVL.

The V and J genes are TRBV21-1 and TRBJ1-3; the table's D gene call, TRBD1, was not cross checked with the DNA. TRBV21-1 is a documented pseudogene. The CDR3 runs 18 residues. CDR3 sequence reads: CASSKGTVLTETGNTIYF. Written as DNA, the CDR3 is TGTGCCAGCAGCAAAGGGACAGTCCTCACGGAGACTGGAAACACCATATATTTT.

The chain couples TRBV29-1 to TRBJ1-2; TRBD1 aligns across 9 bases. CDR1 and CDR2 from the germline V gene are SQVTM and ANQGSEA. J lost 0 bases, V lost 7 bases, and 3 bases had no gene match. The CDR3 sequence is 13 residues long. The CDR3 is CSARTGANYGYTF. CDR3 sequence (DNA): TGCAGCGCTCGGACAGGGGCTAACTATGGCTACACCTTC.

The rearrangement joins TRBV10-3 to TRBJ2-3; 8 positions match TRBD2. Trimming cost V 0 bases and J 3 bases; bases outside gene matches: 11. The CDR3 totals 18 residues. In germline, CDR1 is ENHRY, CDR2 SYGVKD. The CDR3 nucleotides are TGTGCCATCAGTGAGTCGAGTTGGGCGGCGGGAGGAACAGATACGCAGTATTTT. As protein: CAISESSWAAGGTDTQYF.

CDR3 DNA: TGTGCCAGCAGGAAGACTAGTTCCTACGAGCAGTACTTC. Translating gives CASRKTSSYEQYF. V gene TRBV3-1 (or the pseudogene TRBV3-2) combines with J gene TRBJ2-7, with D tentatively TRBD2 (6 bases). Germline V gene data show CDR1 as LGHDT and CDR2 as YNNKEL (reference sequence). This CDR3 has 13 residues. Trimming took off 6 bases at V and 1 base at J, with 10 bases between the two ends.

This rearrangement joins TRBV18 to TRBJ1-5, with TRBD1 matching 8 bases. CDR3 length: 14 residues. The junction had 4 bases not matched to a gene; V was cut back by 2 bases and J by 7 bases. Germline CDR1 KGHSH, CDR2 LQKENI. The chain's CDR3 is CASSPTGGRQPQHF. The CDR3 DNA is TGTGCCAGCTCACCAACAGGGGGGCGGCAGCCCCAGCATTTT. Looking up the rest from reference TRBV18 and TRBJ1-5 gives the full variable domain: NAGVMQNPRHLVRRRGQEARLRCSPMKGHSHVYWYRQLPEEGLKFMVYLQKENIIDESGMPKERFSAEFPKEGPSILRIQQVVRGDSAAYFCASSPTGGRQPQHFGDGTRLSIL.